This is a list of T cell receptor beta chains from one sample in a study of vaccination and CD4 T cells after COVID-19. MiXCR, run by TCRdb on the PCR reads, gives a single entry per CDR3 protein. The table shows roughly 16,000 distinct CDR3 sequences, with about 75% occurring only once. Antigens of these TCRs are unknown. The source material was CD4+ T cells from blood, cultured in vitro, sampled after SARS-CoV-2 vaccination. All receptors derive from a human donor who received a COVID-19 vaccine. CDR3s include the opening cysteine and the closing phenylalanine or tryptophan. A D gene is named only where the DNA matches it firmly. The size of a clone is reported for some rows only, either as once, few or many, or as a class for expanded clones.

d_call,clone_size,j_call,v_call,cdr3_nt,cdr3_aa
NA,NA,TRBJ2-7,TRBV4-1,TGCGCCAGCAGCCGAGGGACGTGGGCCGCGTCCTCCTACGAGCAGTACTTC,CASSRGTWAASSYEQYF
TRBD2,NA,TRBJ2-7,TRBV7-2,TGTGCCAGCAGCTCCCGAGGGCTAGCGGGGTCCTACGAGCAGTACTTC,CASSSRGLAGSYEQYF
TRBD1,NA,TRBJ1-5,TRBV27,TGTGCCAGCAGTCGGGGACAGTACGGTAATCAGCCCCAGCATTTT,CASSRGQYGNQPQHF
NA,once,TRBJ2-3,TRBV29-1,TGCAGCGTTCGGACAGTACGCACAGATACGCAGTATTTT,CSVRTVRTDTQYF
NA,NA,TRBJ2-3,TRBV12-3/TRBV12-4,TGTGCCAGCAGTTTCACGAGGGATCATACGCAGTATTTT,CASSFTRDHTQYF
TRBD1,few,TRBJ2-7,TRBV6-5,TGTGCCAGCAGTAAATCGACAGGGTACCGTCACGAGCAGTACTTC,CASSKSTGYRHEQYF
NA,once,TRBJ1-2,TRBV15,TGTGCCACCAGCAGAGGGGCAGGGGAAAACTATGGCTACACCTTC,CATSRGAGENYGYTF
NA,NA,TRBJ1-3,TRBV7-2,TGTGCCAGCAGCTTAGCTTGGGGCGGGGGAAACACCATATATTTT,CASSLAWGGGNTIYF
TRBD1,NA,TRBJ2-7,TRBV5-1,TGCGCCAGCAGCCCAAAAGACAGGGTAGGGGCTCAGATCTCCTACGAGCAGTACTTC,CASSPKDRVGAQISYEQYF
NA,NA,TRBJ2-5,TRBV30,TGTGCCTGGAGTGTACATCTGAAAGAGACCCAGTACTTC,CAWSVHLKETQYF
NA,NA,TRBJ2-3,TRBV29-1,TGCAGCGTTGTAGGGGGGGGCACAGATACGCAGTATTTT,CSVVGGGTDTQYF
NA,NA,TRBJ2-3,TRBV5-4,TGTGCCAGCAGCTTGCCGCTAGGGGGAGAGACAGATACGCAGTATTTT,CASSLPLGGETDTQYF
TRBD1,NA,TRBJ1-6,TRBV12-3/TRBV12-4,TGTGCCAGCAGTCGGACAGGGACTAAGAGCTCCTATAATTCACCCCTCCACTTT,CASSRTGTKSSYNSPLHF
TRBD2,few,TRBJ2-3,TRBV20-1,TGCAGCCTCTGGGCGGGGAGGGACACAGATACGCAGTATTTT,CSLWAGRDTDTQYF
NA,NA,TRBJ1-1,TRBV7-9,TGTGCCAGCAGCCAACATTTGGGAACAGGGACGAACACTGAAGCTTTCTTT,CASSQHLGTGTNTEAFF
TRBD1,NA,TRBJ1-6,TRBV20-1,TGCAGTGCTAAGGGGACAGGGGCAAATTCACCCCTCCACTTT,CSAKGTGANSPLHF
NA,NA,TRBJ1-2,TRBV20-1,TGCAGCGCCCAAGACAGGAACTATGGCTACACCTTC,CSAQDRNYGYTF
NA,NA,TRBJ2-6,TRBV7-8,TGTGCCAGCATCCTATTAGACGGCTCTGGGGCCAACGTCCTGACTTTC,CASILLDGSGANVLTF
NA,few,TRBJ2-7,TRBV20-1,TGCAGTGCCCCGACCCCGGGACGGTCCTACGAGCAGTACTTC,CSAPTPGRSYEQYF
TRBD2,NA,TRBJ2-2,TRBV5-1,TGCGCCAGCAGCCCTAGCGGGAGAAACACCGGGGAGCTGTTTTTT,CASSPSGRNTGELFF
TRBD2,NA,TRBJ2-5,TRBV7-7,TGTGCCAGCAGCACCGGACTAGCGACCCGGGAGACCCAGTACTTC,CASSTGLATRETQYF
NA,NA,TRBJ2-3,TRBV27,TGTGCCAGCAGTTCCACAGGGTCCGGTAGCACAGATACGCAGTATTTT,CASSSTGSGSTDTQYF
TRBD2,NA,TRBJ2-3,TRBV10-3,TGTGCCATCAGACGGACTAGCGGATATTACGATACGCAGTATTTT,CAIRRTSGYYDTQYF
TRBD1,NA,TRBJ1-1,TRBV5-5,TGTGCCAGCAGCAGCCGTCCAGGGGGACCGGCGAACACTGAAGCTTTCTTT,CASSSRPGGPANTEAFF
TRBD1,once,TRBJ2-3,TRBV27,TGTGCCAGCAGTCTCCTTAGGGGAAGGGGGCTTACAGATACGCAGTATTTT,CASSLLRGRGLTDTQYF
NA,NA,TRBJ2-5,TRBV5-1,TGCGCCAGCAGCTTGGGAACCGTTCTACAAGAGACCCAGTACTTC,CASSLGTVLQETQYF
TRBD2,NA,TRBJ2-5,TRBV20-1,TGCAGTGCTAGAGTTCTAGCGGGGGGCGATCTCTGGGTGGAAGAGACCCAGTACTTC,CSARVLAGGDLWVEETQYF
TRBD1,few,TRBJ1-3,TRBV7-8,TGTGCCAGCAGCGGGGACAGGGCGTCGGGAAACACCATATATTTT,CASSGDRASGNTIYF
NA,NA,TRBJ2-1,TRBV27,TGTGCCAGCAGTGAGGACGGATACTACAATGAGCAGTTCTTC,CASSEDGYYNEQFF
TRBD1,NA,TRBJ2-7,TRBV5-1,TGCGCCAGCAGCTTGGGGGACAGGGACCGCGGCGAGCAGTACTTC,CASSLGDRDRGEQYF
NA,NA,TRBJ2-7,TRBV6-1,TGTGCCAGCAGTGAAGGAGGAAGGGCTGGAGAGCAGTACTTC,CASSEGGRAGEQYF
NA,NA,TRBJ1-5,TRBV19,TGTGCCAGTAGTATTACTTGGAAGAACAATCAGCCCCAGCATTTT,CASSITWKNNQPQHF
NA,few,TRBJ1-6,TRBV6-5,TGTGCCAGCAGTTACTCGGGGGGGAATGATAATTCACCCCTCCACTTT,CASSYSGGNDNSPLHF
NA,NA,TRBJ1-3,TRBV20-1,TGCAGTGCGTGGGGAGGGACTTCAAGCTCTGGAAACACCATATATTTT,CSAWGGTSSSGNTIYF
TRBD1,NA,TRBJ1-2,TRBV30,TGTGCCTGGAGTGTACCAGGGGGTAACTATGGCTACACCTTC,CAWSVPGGNYGYTF
TRBD1,NA,TRBJ1-2,TRBV6-4,TGTGCCAGCAGAGTCAACACAGGGGAGGTCTATGGCTACACCTTC,CASRVNTGEVYGYTF
NA,once,TRBJ1-5,TRBV2,TGTGCCAGCAGTGCAGGGTTTAAGCCCCAGCATTTT,CASSAGFKPQHF
NA,few,TRBJ1-2,TRBV20-1,TGCAGTGCTCCCCGATCCATGTCCTATGGCTACACCTTC,CSAPRSMSYGYTF
NA,few,TRBJ1-2,TRBV29-1,TGCAGCGTTTTCACGGTGGCAGGTACAGGATCCAACTATGGCTACACCTTC,CSVFTVAGTGSNYGYTF
NA,NA,TRBJ1-2,TRBV6-1,TGTGCCAGCAGGCACTGGGGAGAGCGGAGAGGGGTAGATGGCTACACCTTC,CASRHWGERRGVDGYTF
TRBD1,NA,TRBJ1-5,TRBV20-1,TGCAGTGCTAGGATACAGGGGTACAATCAGCCCCAGCATTTT,CSARIQGYNQPQHF
TRBD1,NA,TRBJ1-1,TRBV2,TGTGCCAGCAGGGGGACAGGCCCCGAAGCTTTCTTT,CASRGTGPEAFF
TRBD1,NA,TRBJ1-5,TRBV4-1,TGCGCCAGCAGCCAGGGTTACAGGGGGCGTTTGGGCAATCAGCCCCAGCATTTT,CASSQGYRGRLGNQPQHF
NA,NA,TRBJ1-1,TRBV20-1,TGCAGTGCTAGAGGCCCGGGGGCGCCTGAAGCTTTCTTT,CSARGPGAPEAFF
NA,NA,TRBJ2-5,TRBV7-2,TGTGCCAGCAGCTTAGTCGTCCGGGGGGCGGAGGGGGAGACCCAGTACTTC,CASSLVVRGAEGETQYF
NA,NA,TRBJ1-1,TRBV20-1,TGCAGTGCTATGGATCAGGGGAGAGGGTGGCGGAACACTGAAGCTTTCTTT,CSAMDQGRGWRNTEAFF
NA,NA,TRBJ1-2,TRBV19,TGTGCCAGTAGTATTGAGAGGTCTCCCCATGGCTACACCTTC,CASSIERSPHGYTF
NA,NA,TRBJ2-1,TRBV6-2/TRBV6-3,TGTGCCAGCAGTTACTCGAGATTGACTCCCCAGGAGGAGCAGTTCTTC,CASSYSRLTPQEEQFF
TRBD1,NA,TRBJ1-1,TRBV3-1,TGTGCCAGCAGCCAAGGGTACAGGGGGAACACTGAAGCTTTCTTT,CASSQGYRGNTEAFF
NA,NA,TRBJ1-5,TRBV20-1,TGCAGTGCTGGTCTGAGGAATAGCAATCAGCCCCAGCATTTT,CSAGLRNSNQPQHF
TRBD2,few,TRBJ2-5,TRBV2,TGTGCCAGCAGGGGACAGCTAGCGGGGGTAGGAGAGACCCAGTACTTC,CASRGQLAGVGETQYF
NA,NA,TRBJ2-5,TRBV20-1,TGCAGTGCTAGAGATCCCGTAGCGGTTATCAGTGATTCCGGGACCCAGTACTTC,CSARDPVAVISDSGTQYF
NA,NA,TRBJ2-3,TRBV9,TGTGCCAGCAGCGTAGCTTGGACAGATACGCAGTATTTT,CASSVAWTDTQYF
NA,NA,TRBJ1-1,TRBV15,TGTGCCACCAGCAGAGTTGTGAACACTGAAGCTTTCTTT,CATSRVVNTEAFF
TRBD2,NA,TRBJ2-5,TRBV5-4,TGTGCCAGCAGCTTGGATCTAGCGGGGGGCGGGGAGACCCAGTACTTC,CASSLDLAGGGETQYF
NA,NA,TRBJ1-1,TRBV6-1,TGTGCCATCAGTGACCAGAGTTACACTGAAGCTTTCTTT,CAISDQSYTEAFF
TRBD1,NA,TRBJ2-1,TRBV12-3/TRBV12-4,TGTGCCAGCAGCCCCATAACAGGGGCCTCCGACAATGAGCAGTTCTTC,CASSPITGASDNEQFF